This T cell receptor beta chain was identified in a study of CD8 T cells in ankylosing spondylitis. Findings of the study overall: Significantly higher representation of disease-linked clones was reported for matched ankylosing spondylitis synovial fluid. Made up of 7 to 9 highly homologous variants, a TCR beta motif appeared characteristic of ankylosing spondylitis blood. Earlier literature documents some of the motif variants in reactive arthritis synovial fluid and blood.

TCRdb re-called the 5' RACE reads through MiXCR, storing one row per CDR3 protein. There are some 30,000 distinct CDR3 sequences in the sample; less than 40% occur only once, and 45% lies in the top ten. From germline, CDR1 is SEHNR and CDR2 FQNEAQ (reference sequence). The CDR3 runs to 16 residues. With 5 bases clipped from V and 2 bases from J, the junction kept 5 bases outside the gene matches. About this clonotype: Its antigen is unknown.

The clonotype was recovered from a male donor with ankylosing spondylitis. The V gene is TRBV7-9, the J gene TRBJ2-1; 11 bases fit TRBD2. Sequenced material: synovial fluid, either unsorted or a sorted T cell fraction (not recorded which). Here the CDR3 DNA reads TGTGCCAGCAGCATCGGGACTAGCGGCCCCTACAATGAGCAGTTCTTC. Its translation: CASSIGTSGPYNEQFF. The full variable domain, rest sourced from reference TRBV7-9 and TRBJ2-1, is DTGVSQNPRHKITKRGQNVTFRCDPISEHNRLYWYRQTLGQGPEFLTYFQNEAQLEKSRLLSDRFSAERPKGSFSTLEIQRTEQGDSAMYLCASSIGTSGPYNEQFFGPGTRLTVL.